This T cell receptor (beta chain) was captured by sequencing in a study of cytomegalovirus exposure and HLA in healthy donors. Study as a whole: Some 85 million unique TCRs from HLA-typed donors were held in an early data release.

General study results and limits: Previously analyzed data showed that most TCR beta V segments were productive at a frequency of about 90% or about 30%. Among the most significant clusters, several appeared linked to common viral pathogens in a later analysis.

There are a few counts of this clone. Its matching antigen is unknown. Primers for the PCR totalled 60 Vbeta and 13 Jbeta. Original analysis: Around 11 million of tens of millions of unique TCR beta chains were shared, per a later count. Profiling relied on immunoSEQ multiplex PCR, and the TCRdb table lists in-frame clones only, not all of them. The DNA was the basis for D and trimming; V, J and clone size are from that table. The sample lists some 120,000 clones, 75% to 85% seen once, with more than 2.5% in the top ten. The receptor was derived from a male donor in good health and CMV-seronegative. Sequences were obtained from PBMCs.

CDR3 loop: CAWSGRDTGELFF. In DNA form, the CDR3 reads TGTGCCTGGAGTGGCCGGGACACCGGGGAGCTGTTTTTT. The V gene is TRBV30, the J gene TRBJ2-2; D is undetermined. Trimming pared 1 base from V and 3 bases from J, leaving 6 bases between. This CDR3 has 13 amino acids. Germline-derived CDR1 and CDR2 are GTSNPN and SVGIG (reference sequence).